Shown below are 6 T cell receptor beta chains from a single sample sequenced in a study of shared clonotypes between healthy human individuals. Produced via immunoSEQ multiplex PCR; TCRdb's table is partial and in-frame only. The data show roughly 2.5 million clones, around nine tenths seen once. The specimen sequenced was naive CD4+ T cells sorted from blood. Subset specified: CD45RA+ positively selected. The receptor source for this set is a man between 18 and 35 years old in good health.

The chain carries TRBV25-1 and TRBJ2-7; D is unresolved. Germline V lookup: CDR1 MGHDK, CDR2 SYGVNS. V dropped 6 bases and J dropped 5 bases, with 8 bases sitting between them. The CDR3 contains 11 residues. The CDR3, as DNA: TGTGCCAGCAGGGGTTTTAACGAGCAGTACTTC. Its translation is CASRGFNEQYF.

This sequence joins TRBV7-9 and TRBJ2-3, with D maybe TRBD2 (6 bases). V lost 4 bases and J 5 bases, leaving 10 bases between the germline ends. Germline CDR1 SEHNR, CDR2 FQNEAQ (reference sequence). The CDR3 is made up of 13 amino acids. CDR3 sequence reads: CASSWLALDTQYF. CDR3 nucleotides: TGTGCCAGCAGCTGGCTAGCGTTAGATACGCAGTATTTT.

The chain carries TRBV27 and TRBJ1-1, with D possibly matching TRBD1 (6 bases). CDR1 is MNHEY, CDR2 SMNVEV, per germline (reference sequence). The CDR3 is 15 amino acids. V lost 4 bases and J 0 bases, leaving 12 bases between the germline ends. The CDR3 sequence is CASSSGQKMNTEAFF. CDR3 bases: TGTGCCAGCAGTTCAGGACAGAAAATGAACACTGAAGCTTTCTTT.

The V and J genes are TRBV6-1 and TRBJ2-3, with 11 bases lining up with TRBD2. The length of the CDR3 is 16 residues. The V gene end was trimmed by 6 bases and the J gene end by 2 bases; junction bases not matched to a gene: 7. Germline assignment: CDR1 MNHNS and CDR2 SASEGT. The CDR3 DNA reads TGTGCCAGCAGGGAAACTAGCGGGAGAAACACAGATACGCAGTATTTT. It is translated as CASRETSGRNTDTQYF.

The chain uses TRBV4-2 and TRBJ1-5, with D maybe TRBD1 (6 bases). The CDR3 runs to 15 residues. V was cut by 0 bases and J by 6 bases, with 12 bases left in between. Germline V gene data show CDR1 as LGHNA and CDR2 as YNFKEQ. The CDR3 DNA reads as TGTGCCAGCAGCCAAGATCCCGGGGGCGGTCAGCCCCAGCATTTT. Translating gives CASSQDPGGGQPQHF.

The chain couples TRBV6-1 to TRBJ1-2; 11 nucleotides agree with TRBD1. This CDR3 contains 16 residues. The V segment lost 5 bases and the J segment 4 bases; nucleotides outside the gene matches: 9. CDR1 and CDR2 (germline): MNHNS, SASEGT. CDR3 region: CASSKGTGGSAYGYTF. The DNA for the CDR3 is TGTGCCAGCAGTAAAGGGACAGGGGGTTCGGCCTATGGCTACACCTTC.